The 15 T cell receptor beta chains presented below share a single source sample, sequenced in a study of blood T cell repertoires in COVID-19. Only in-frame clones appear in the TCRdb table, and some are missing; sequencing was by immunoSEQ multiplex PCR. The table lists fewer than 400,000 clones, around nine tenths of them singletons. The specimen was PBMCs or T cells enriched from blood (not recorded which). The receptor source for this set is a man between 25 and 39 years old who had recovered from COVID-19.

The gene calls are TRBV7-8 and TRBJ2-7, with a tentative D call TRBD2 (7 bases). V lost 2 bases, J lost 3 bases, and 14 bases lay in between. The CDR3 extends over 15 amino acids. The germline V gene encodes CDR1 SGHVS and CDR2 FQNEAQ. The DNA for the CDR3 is TGTGCCAGCAGCTTAATAGGGGGGGCTATCTACGAGCAGTACTTC. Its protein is CASSLIGGAIYEQYF. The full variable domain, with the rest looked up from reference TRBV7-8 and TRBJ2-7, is GAGVSQSPRYKVAKRGQDVALRCDPISGHVSLFWYQQALGQGPEFLTYFQNEAQLDKSGLPSDRFFAERPEGSVSTLKIQRTQQEDSAVYLCASSLIGGAIYEQYFGPGTRLTVT.

In DNA form, the CDR3 reads TGCGCCAGCAGCCAAGATCGGTTGGCTTTCTTT. Protein sequence: CASSQDRLAFF. The V gene is TRBV4-1, the J gene TRBJ1-1; D unresolved. CDR1 is MGHRA, CDR2 YSYEKL, per germline. Deletions cut 0 bases from V and 11 bases from J, with 7 bases between. The CDR3 extends over 11 amino acids.

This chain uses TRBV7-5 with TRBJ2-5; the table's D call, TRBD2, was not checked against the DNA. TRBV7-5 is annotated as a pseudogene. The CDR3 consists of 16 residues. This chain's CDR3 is CARSHPGLPPGETQYF. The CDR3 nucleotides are TGTGCCAGAAGCCATCCGGGACTCCCCCCTGGGGAGACCCAGTACTTC.

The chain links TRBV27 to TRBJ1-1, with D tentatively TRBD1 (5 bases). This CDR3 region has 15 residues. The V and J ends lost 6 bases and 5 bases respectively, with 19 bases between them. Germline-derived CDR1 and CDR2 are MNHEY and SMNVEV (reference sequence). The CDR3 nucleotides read TGTGCCAGCAGCCTCGGGGGGTCCCGAGGGACTGAAGCTTTCTTT. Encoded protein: CASSLGGSRGTEAFF.

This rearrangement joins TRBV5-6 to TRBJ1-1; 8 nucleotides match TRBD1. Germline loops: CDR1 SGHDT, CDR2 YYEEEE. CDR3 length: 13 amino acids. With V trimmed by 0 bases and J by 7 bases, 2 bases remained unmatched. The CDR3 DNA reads TGTGCCAGCAGCTTGGGGACAGGGATTGAAGCTTTCTTT. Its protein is CASSLGTGIEAFF. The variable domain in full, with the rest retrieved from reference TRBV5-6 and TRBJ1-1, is DAGVTQSPTHLIKTRGQQVTLRCSPKSGHDTVSWYQQALGQGPQFIFQYYEEEERQRGNFPDRFSGHQFPNYSSELNVNALLLGDSALYLCASSLGTGIEAFFGQGTRLTVV.

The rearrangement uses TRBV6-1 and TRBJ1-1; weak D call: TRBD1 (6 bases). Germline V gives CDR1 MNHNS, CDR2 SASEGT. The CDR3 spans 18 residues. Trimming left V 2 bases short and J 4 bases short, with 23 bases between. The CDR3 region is CASSESGRGKGISTEAFF. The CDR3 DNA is TGTGCCAGCAGTGAATCCGGCAGGGGCAAAGGGATTAGCACTGAAGCTTTCTTT.

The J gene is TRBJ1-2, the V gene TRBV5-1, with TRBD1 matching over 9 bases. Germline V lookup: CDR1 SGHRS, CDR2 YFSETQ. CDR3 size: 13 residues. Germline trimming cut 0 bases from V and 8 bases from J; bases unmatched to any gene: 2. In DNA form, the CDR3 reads TGCGCCAGCAGCTTGGACAGGGGGCCAGGCTACACCTTC. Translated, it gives CASSLDRGPGYTF.

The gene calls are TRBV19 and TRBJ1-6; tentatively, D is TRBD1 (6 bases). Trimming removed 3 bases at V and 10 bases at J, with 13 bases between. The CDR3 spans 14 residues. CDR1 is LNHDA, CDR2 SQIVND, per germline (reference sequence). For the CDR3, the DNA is TGTGCCAGTAGTATTGACGCAGGGGAGTCACCCCTCCACTTT. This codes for CASSIDAGESPLHF.

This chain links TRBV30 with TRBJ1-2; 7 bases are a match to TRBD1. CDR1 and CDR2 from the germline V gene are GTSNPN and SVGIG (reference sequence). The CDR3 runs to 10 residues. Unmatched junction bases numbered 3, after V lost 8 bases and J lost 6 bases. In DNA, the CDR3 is TGTGCCCTCACAGGGGATGGCTACACCTTC. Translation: CALTGDGYTF.

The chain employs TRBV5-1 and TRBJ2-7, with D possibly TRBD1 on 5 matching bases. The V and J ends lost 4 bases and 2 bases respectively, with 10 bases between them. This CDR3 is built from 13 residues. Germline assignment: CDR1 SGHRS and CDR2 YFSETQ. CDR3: CASSPQGPYEQYF. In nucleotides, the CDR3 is TGCGCCAGCAGCCCTCAGGGTCCCTACGAGCAGTACTTC.

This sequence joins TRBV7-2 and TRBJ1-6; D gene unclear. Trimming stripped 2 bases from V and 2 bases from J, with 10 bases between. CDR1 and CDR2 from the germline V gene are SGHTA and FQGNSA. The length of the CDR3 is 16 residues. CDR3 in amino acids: CASSLRGVTYNSPLHF. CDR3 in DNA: TGTGCCAGCAGCTTACGCGGCGTCACCTATAATTCACCCCTCCACTTT. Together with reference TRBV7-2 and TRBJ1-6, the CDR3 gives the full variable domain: GAGVSQSPSNKVTEKGKDVELRCDPISGHTALYWYRQSLGQGLEFLIYFQGNSAPDKSGLPSDRFSAERTGGSVSTLTIQRTQQEDSAVYLCASSLRGVTYNSPLHFGNGTRLTVT.

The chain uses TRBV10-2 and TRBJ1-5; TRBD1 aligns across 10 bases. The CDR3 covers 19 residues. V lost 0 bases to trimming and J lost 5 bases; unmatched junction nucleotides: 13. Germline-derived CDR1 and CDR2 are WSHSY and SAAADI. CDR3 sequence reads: CASSESRVGIGQGDQPQHF. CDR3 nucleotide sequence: TGCGCCAGCAGTGAGTCGAGGGTAGGAATCGGACAGGGGGATCAGCCCCAGCATTTT.

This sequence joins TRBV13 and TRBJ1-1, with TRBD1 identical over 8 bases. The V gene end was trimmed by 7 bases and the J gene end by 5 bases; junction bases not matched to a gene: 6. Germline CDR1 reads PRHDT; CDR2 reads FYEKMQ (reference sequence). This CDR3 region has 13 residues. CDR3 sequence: CASTQGARTEAFF. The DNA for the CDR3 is TGTGCCAGCACCCAGGGGGCTCGAACTGAAGCTTTCTTT.

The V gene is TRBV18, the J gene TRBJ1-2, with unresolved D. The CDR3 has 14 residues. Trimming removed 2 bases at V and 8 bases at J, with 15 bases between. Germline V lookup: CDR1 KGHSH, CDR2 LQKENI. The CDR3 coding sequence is TGTGCCAGCTCACCAGATCAAGCGGCGGGCGGCTACACCTTC. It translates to CASSPDQAAGGYTF.

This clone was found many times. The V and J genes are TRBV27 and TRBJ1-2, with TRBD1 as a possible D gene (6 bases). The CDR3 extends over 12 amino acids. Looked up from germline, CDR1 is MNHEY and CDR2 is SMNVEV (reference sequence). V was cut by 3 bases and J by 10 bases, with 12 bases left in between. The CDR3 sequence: CASSFLQGFYTF. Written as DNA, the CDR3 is TGTGCCAGCAGTTTTCTTCAGGGGTTCTACACCTTC.